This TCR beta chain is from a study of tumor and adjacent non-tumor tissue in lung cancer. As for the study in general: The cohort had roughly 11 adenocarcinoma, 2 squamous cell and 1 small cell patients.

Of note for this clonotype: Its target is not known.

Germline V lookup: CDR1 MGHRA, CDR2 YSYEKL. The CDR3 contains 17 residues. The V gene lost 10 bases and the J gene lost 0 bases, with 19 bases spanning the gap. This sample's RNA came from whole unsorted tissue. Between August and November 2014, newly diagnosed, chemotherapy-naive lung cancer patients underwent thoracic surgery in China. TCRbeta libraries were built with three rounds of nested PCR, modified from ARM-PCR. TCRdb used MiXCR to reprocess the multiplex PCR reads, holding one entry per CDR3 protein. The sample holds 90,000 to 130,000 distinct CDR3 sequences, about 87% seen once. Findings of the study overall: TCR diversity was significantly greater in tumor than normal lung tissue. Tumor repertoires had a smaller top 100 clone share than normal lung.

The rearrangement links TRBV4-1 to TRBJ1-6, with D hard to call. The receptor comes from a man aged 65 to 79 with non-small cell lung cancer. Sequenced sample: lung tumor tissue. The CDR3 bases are TGCGCCAACTGCCAGGCCGTCATTAGCTCCTATAATTCACCCCTCCACTTT. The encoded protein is CANCQAVISSYNSPLHF.